These 28 T cell receptor beta chains share one sample of origin, sequenced in a study of blood T cells in healthy people across ages. The second PCR ran roughly 6 to 11 cycles with a sample-barcoded 5' primer and J-beta primers. Each CDR3 protein gets one entry after TCRdb re-called the 5' RACE reads with MiXCR. This sample yields nearly 800,000 distinct CDR3 sequences, of which 56% are seen a single time; 20% to 30% belongs to the top ten. The sample consisted of blood. These receptors came from a man in his forties in good health.

J is TRBJ2-1 and V is TRBV29-1; a possible D gene is TRBD2 (6 bases). V shed 6 bases and J shed 5 bases, with 14 bases lying between them. This CDR3 is 13 amino acids long. The germline gives CDR1 SQVTM, CDR2 ANQGSEA. The CDR3 sequence is CSVDLANNNEQFF. CDR3 nucleotides: TGCAGCGTGGATCTAGCGAACAACAATGAGCAGTTCTTC.

The chain links TRBV28 to TRBJ1-1, with D tentatively TRBD1 (6 bases). Trimming removed 6 bases at V and 0 bases at J, with 14 bases between. The germline V gene encodes CDR1 MDHEN and CDR2 SYDVKM. This CDR3 contains 15 residues. This chain's CDR3 is CASRLQGGMNTEAFF. CDR3 nucleotide sequence: TGTGCCAGCAGACTACAGGGCGGGATGAACACTGAAGCTTTCTTT.

This clonotype was found a few times. The chain employs TRBV12-3 or TRBV12-4 and TRBJ1-6; TRBD1 matches 9 bases. This CDR3 has 14 residues. Trimming took 6 bases from V and 10 from J; bases not matched to a gene: 7. CDR3 bases: TGTGCCAGCAGCCGGACAGGGGAATTGTCACCCCTCCACTTT. Residues: CASSRTGELSPLHF.

The chain couples TRBV28 to TRBJ2-5; a possible D gene is TRBD1 (5 bases). The germline V and J ends were trimmed by 7 bases and 5 bases, with 17 bases remaining between them. The CDR3 loop spans 14 amino acids. CDR1 is MDHEN, CDR2 SYDVKM, per germline. The CDR3 region is CASTFQGVKETQYF. The CDR3 region has the DNA TGTGCCAGCACCTTTCAGGGCGTTAAGGAGACCCAGTACTTC.

The chain recombines TRBV4-1 with TRBJ1-4; D unresolved. The CDR3 has 16 amino acids. Germline CDR1 and CDR2: MGHRA and YSYEKL. Trimming stripped 2 bases from V and 2 bases from J, with 12 bases between. The CDR3 DNA reads as TGCGCCAGCAGCCAAAAGCTGTGGTGGACTAATGAAAAACTGTTTTTT. Encoded protein: CASSQKLWWTNEKLFF.

V is TRBV5-1 and J is TRBJ2-1; 12 bases match TRBD2. CDR1 is SGHRS, CDR2 YFSETQ, per germline. The CDR3 contains 17 residues. Trimming at V came to 4 bases and at J to 5 bases, leaving 10 bases not matched to a gene. This CDR3 is CASSQGAGLAGNNEQFF. CDR3 DNA: TGCGCCAGCAGCCAGGGGGCTGGACTAGCGGGAAACAATGAGCAGTTCTTC. Full variable domain (remainder filled in from reference TRBV5-1 and TRBJ2-1): KAGVTQTPRYLIKTRGQQVTLSCSPISGHRSVSWYQQTPGQGLQFLFEYFSETQRNKGNFPGRFSGRQFSNSRSEMNVSTLELGDSALYLCASSQGAGLAGNNEQFFGPGTRLTVL.

This clonotype was detected once. The V and J genes are TRBV9 and TRBJ2-3, with 8 positions matching TRBD2. V lost 3 bases and J lost 3; bases outside the gene matches: 18. This CDR3 contains 19 residues. Per germline, CDR1 SGDLS and CDR2 YYNGEE. CDR3 nucleotides: TGTGCCAGCAGCGATCAAAGGCCAGCGGGGGCCGCGGTGACAGATACGCAGTATTTT. Amino acids: CASSDQRPAGAAVTDTQYF.

The CDR3 spells CASSVWGRYNEQFF. The CDR3 DNA reads as TGTGCCAGCAGTGTCTGGGGCCGGTACAATGAGCAGTTCTTC. The rearrangement links TRBV25-1 to TRBJ2-1; D is perhaps TRBD1 (5 bases). Germline V gene data show CDR1 as MGHDK and CDR2 as SYGVNS. CDR3 length equals 14 residues. V lost 4 bases to trimming and J lost 4 bases, with 11 bases between them.

CDR3 amino acids: CSVSEGARGEKLFF. For the CDR3, the DNA is TGCAGCGTCTCCGAAGGGGCTAGAGGTGAAAAACTGTTTTTT. J is TRBJ1-4 and V is TRBV29-1; D is possibly TRBD1 (5 bases). Germline assignment: CDR1 SQVTM and CDR2 ANQGSEA. The CDR3 consists of 14 residues. V was clipped by 6 bases and J by 7 bases, with 18 bases between them.

The V call is TRBV6-1, the J call TRBJ2-4; no definite D call. The DNA end is a closer match to TRBJ2-7, so the J assignment may be wrong. This CDR3 region has 14 residues. Germline CDR1 is MNHNS and CDR2 is SASEGT. The CDR3 DNA follows: TGTGCCAGCAGTGCTTCAGGTCTCGACTACGAGCAGTACTTC. Its translation is CASSASGLDYEQYF.

The chain has TRBV6-2 or TRBV6-3 and TRBJ2-7; TRBD1 agrees at 9 bases. In germline, CDR1 is MNHEY, CDR2 SVGEGT. The CDR3 is 14 amino acids. V lost 2 bases to trimming and J lost 4 bases; unmatched junction nucleotides: 3. CDR3 nucleotides: TGTGCCAGCAGTTACGGGACAGGGAGGTACGAGCAGTACTTC. This encodes CASSYGTGRYEQYF.

This clonotype has more than one count but fewer than ten. The chain recombines TRBV10-3 with TRBJ2-7; 8 nucleotides match TRBD1. Trimming at V came to 6 bases and at J to 0 bases, leaving 7 bases not matched to a gene. The CDR3 covers 15 residues. Germline values: CDR1 ENHRY, CDR2 SYGVKD. The CDR3 here is CAIRPGTGASYEQYF. The DNA for the CDR3 is TGTGCCATCAGGCCCGGGACAGGAGCCTCCTACGAGCAGTACTTC.

This chain connects TRBV20-1 to TRBJ2-5; 11 nucleotides agree with TRBD2. CDR3 length equals 12 residues. Germline-derived CDR1 and CDR2 are DFQATT and SNEGSKA (reference sequence). With V trimmed by 6 bases and J by 4 bases, 1 base remained unmatched. This CDR3 reads CSALAGGETQYF. CDR3 nucleotide sequence: TGCAGTGCGCTAGCGGGAGGAGAGACCCAGTACTTC.

Concerning this clonotype: The junction and the germline gene differ at one end; a read error may be behind it. CDR3 bases: TGCAGCGTTGCCTTAGACGGCTCTGGGGTCAACGTCCTGACTTTC. Protein product: CSVALDGSGVNVLTF. This sequence joins TRBV29-1 and TRBJ2-6; D ambiguous. The CDR3 has 15 residues. Germline CDR1 reads SQVTM; CDR2 reads ANQGSEA.

The chain has TRBV24-1 and TRBJ1-2; no clear D gene. CDR3 length: 13 residues. The germline V gene has CDR1 KGHDR and CDR2 SFDVKD. V lost 2 bases and J 3 bases, leaving 6 bases between the germline ends. CDR3 loop: CATSDSTYYGYTF. CDR3 nucleotides: TGTGCCACCAGTGATTCGACTTACTATGGCTACACCTTC.

V usage is TRBV28 and J usage is TRBJ2-5; tentatively, D is TRBD1 (6 bases). CDR3 length: 16 residues. The V and J ends lost 7 bases and 5 bases respectively, with 23 bases between them. The germline CDR1 and CDR2 sequences are MDHEN and SYDVKM. CDR3 loop: CASIPTGSFGVETQYF. The CDR3 region has the DNA TGTGCCAGCATTCCCACAGGGTCGTTTGGGGTCGAGACCCAGTACTTC.

J is TRBJ1-3 and V is TRBV12-3 or TRBV12-4; tentatively, D is TRBD1 (6 bases). The CDR3 has 19 amino acids. Between the trimmed V and J ends, which lost 5 bases and 0 bases, there was a span of 23 bases. CDR3 bases: TGTGCCAGCAGTCTACGCTTATCGGACAGCCGATCCTCTGGAAACACCATATATTTT. Translated: CASSLRLSDSRSSGNTIYF.

The CDR3, as DNA: TGTGCCAGAGCCCGGGACAGACGCACAGATACGCAGTATTTT. It yields the protein CARARDRRTDTQYF. The chain uses TRBV27 and TRBJ2-3, with TRBD1 matching 7 bases. This CDR3 is built from 14 residues. With 9 bases clipped from V and 1 base from J, the junction kept 7 bases outside the gene matches. Germline V lookup: CDR1 MNHEY, CDR2 SMNVEV (reference sequence).

The rearrangement joins TRBV5-1 to TRBJ2-1, with 13 nucleotides matching TRBD2. Looked up from germline, CDR1 is SGHRS and CDR2 is YFSETQ. The CDR3 loop spans 14 amino acids. The V segment lost 10 bases and the J segment 8 bases; nucleotides outside the gene matches: 9. The CDR3 coding sequence is TGCGCCGGCACCCGGACTAGCGGGGGCGATGAGCAGTTCTTC. Translation: CAGTRTSGGDEQFF.

This chain joins TRBV7-9 and TRBJ1-2, with 10 bases aligning to TRBD1. Germline loops: CDR1 SEHNR, CDR2 FQNEAQ (reference sequence). This CDR3 has 13 amino acids. V shed 10 bases and J 6 bases; nucleotides not matched to a gene: 8. CDR3 region: CATKPTGGDGYTF. CDR3 DNA sequence: TGTGCCACCAAACCGACAGGGGGCGATGGCTACACCTTC.

The chain combines TRBV7-8 with TRBJ2-7; unclear D gene. CDR1 is SGHVS, CDR2 FQNEAQ, per germline. The CDR3 contains 12 residues. V lost 1 base and J lost 7, with 8 bases in between. CDR3 nucleotide sequence: TGTGCCAGCAGCTTAGGTTACAATGAGCAGTACTTC. Translating it yields CASSLGYNEQYF.

CDR3 coding DNA: TGCGCCAGCAGCTCTGGACACCCTTATCCCTACGAGCAGTACTTC. This sequence encodes CASSSGHPYPYEQYF. The gene calls are TRBV5-1 and TRBJ2-7, with a tentative D call TRBD1 (5 bases). Between the trimmed V and J ends, which lost 3 bases and 2 bases, there was a span of 15 bases. Germline values: CDR1 SGHRS, CDR2 YFSETQ. The CDR3 totals 15 residues.

The genes are TRBV5-1 and TRBJ2-5, with D perhaps TRBD2 (5 bases). The J call may be wrong; the DNA end is better matched by TRBJ2-7. Germline loops: CDR1 SGHRS, CDR2 YFSETQ. The CDR3 is made up of 12 amino acids. CDR3 nucleotides: TGCGCCAGCGCCAAATCGGGATACGAGCAGTACTTC. Its translation: CASAKSGYEQYF.

The chain recombines TRBV20-1 with TRBJ2-4; 14 bases are a match to TRBD2. The CDR3 loop spans 20 amino acids. Germline CDR1 is DFQATT and CDR2 is SNEGSKA (reference sequence). V lost 2 bases, J lost 13 bases, and 25 bases stayed unmatched. The DNA for the CDR3 is TGCAGTGCTAGACTTCCTCCGACTAGCGGGAGGGAACTCGTATACAATGAGCAGTACTTC. Translation gives CSARLPPTSGRELVYNEQYF.

The chain has TRBV12-3 or TRBV12-4 and TRBJ1-2; 9 bases are shared with TRBD1. This CDR3 region has 15 residues. V shed 1 base, J shed 8 bases, and the junction held 8 bases outside the gene matches. CDR3 amino acids: CASSLGTGARLGYTF. CDR3 nucleotide sequence: TGTGCCAGCAGTTTAGGGACAGGGGCAAGGTTAGGCTACACCTTC.

The chain combines TRBV11-2 with TRBJ2-7, with TRBD1 matching over 8 bases. The J call is in doubt because the DNA end fits TRBJ2-5 better. Germline V gene sequence: CDR1 SGHAT, CDR2 FQNNGV. The CDR3 sequence is 21 residues long. Here the CDR3 reads CASSLWAPGQGSTSAGETQYF. The CDR3 region has the DNA TGTGCCAGCAGCCTATGGGCCCCTGGACAGGGTAGCACCTCCGCGGGGGAGACCCAGTACTTC.

The chain uses TRBV6-5 and TRBJ2-5, with D perhaps matching TRBD2 (5 bases). V was shortened by 0 bases and J by 5 bases, with 16 bases between the two germline ends. The CDR3 has 16 amino acids. Per germline, CDR1 MNHEY and CDR2 SVGAGI. CDR3 loop: CASSYSTGGLTETQYF. CDR3 nucleotide sequence: TGTGCCAGCAGTTACTCGACTGGTGGACTCACGGAGACCCAGTACTTC.

The rearrangement uses TRBV25-1 and TRBJ2-3; TRBD2 aligns across 13 bases. Germline V gene data show CDR1 as MGHDK and CDR2 as SYGVNS. This CDR3 is 17 amino acids long. The ends lost 4 bases at V and 5 bases at J; junction bases unmatched: 9. As DNA, the CDR3 is TGTGCCAGCAGTGGGATTCGGACTAGCGGGAGACAAGATACGCAGTATTTT. It translates to CASSGIRTSGRQDTQYF.